Below, 5 T cell receptor beta chains from the same sample are listed, as sequenced in a study of neurological immune-mediated disorders. The time point is: longitudinal time-point 1 (baseline). TCRdb reanalysed the 5' RACE reads using MiXCR and keeps one entry per CDR3 protein. The repertoire has some 38,000 distinct CDR3 sequences, about 3.3% of them found once; the top ten carry about 8%. The specimen was PBMCs. The receptor set was obtained from a woman aged 55-75 years with multiple sclerosis.

In this sample, this clonotype turned up many times. This chain links TRBV7-9 with TRBJ1-6; 10 positions match TRBD1. The CDR3 consists of 13 residues. The trim removed 10 bases at V and 7 bases at J, leaving 4 bases unmatched. Per the germline V gene, CDR1 is SEHNR and CDR2 is FQNEAQ (reference sequence). This chain's CDR3 is CATWGQGNSPLHF. The DNA for the CDR3 is TGTGCCACCTGGGGACAGGGGAATTCACCCCTCCACTTT.

This clonotype was counted at least ten times. The chain uses TRBV5-1 and TRBJ1-6; perhaps TRBD1 as D (5 bases). Germline CDR1 and CDR2: SGHRS and YFSETQ. The CDR3 is made up of 17 amino acids. Between the trimmed V and J ends, which lost 0 bases and 4 bases, there was a span of 14 bases. The CDR3 sequence: CASSLDGGVQYNSPLHF. The CDR3, as DNA: TGCGCCAGCAGCTTGGATGGAGGGGTTCAATATAATTCACCCCTCCACTTT.

This clonotype has ten or more counts. Just one base apart from a much larger clone, this may be a read error. This chain joins TRBV5-1 and TRBJ2-5; D is unresolved. The CDR3 loop spans 12 amino acids. Germline CDR1 and CDR2: SGHRS and YFSETQ. The DNA of the CDR3 is TGCGACAGCAGTTTTGCGGAAGAGACCCAGTACTTC. Translation: CDSSFAEETQYF. Using reference TRBV5-1 and TRBJ2-5 for the parts outside the CDR3, the full variable domain is KAGVTQTPRYLIKTRGQQVTLSCSPISGHRSVSWYQQTPGQGLQFLFEYFSETQRNKGNFPGRFSGRQFSNSRSEMNVSTLELGDSALYLCDSSFAEETQYFGPGTRLLVL.

This clonotype was counted at least ten times. V usage is TRBV14 and J usage is TRBJ1-1, with D possibly TRBD1 on 5 matching bases. The CDR3 totals 15 residues. Trimming pared 0 bases from V and 1 base from J, leaving 9 bases between. The germline V gene encodes CDR1 SGHDN and CDR2 FVKESK. The CDR3, as DNA: TGTGCCAGCAGCCAAGATCGGGGGACGAACACTGAAGCTTTCTTT. Translation gives CASSQDRGTNTEAFF.

This clonotype was picked up many times. The chain joins TRBV4-2 to TRBJ2-7; TRBD1 agrees at 9 bases. This CDR3 is 14 amino acids long. The V gene's germline CDR1 is LGHNA and CDR2 YNFKEQ. J gave up 3 bases and V 1 base, and 1 base lay outside the gene matches. DNA for the CDR3: TGTGCCAGCAGCCAAGGACAGGGGGACTACGAGCAGTACTTC. It specifies CASSQGQGDYEQYF.